These 20 T cell receptor beta chains came from one sample sequenced in a study of control samples from healthy donors and cancer patients. Sequencing used immunoSEQ multiplex PCR; TCRdb keeps in-frame clones, though not all of them. The table has around 150,000 clones, roughly 90% seen once. The sequencing input was blood. Receptor source: a man aged 25-40 years in good health.

J is TRBJ1-1 and V is TRBV12-3 or TRBV12-4; D ambiguous. Trimming removed 6 bases from V and 8 bases from J, with 16 bases in between. This CDR3 has 13 residues. Written as DNA, the CDR3 is TGTGCCAGCAGGCCTTTGAGGAGTTTGGAAGCTTTCTTT. Its translation is CASRPLRSLEAFF.

The J gene is TRBJ1-1, the V gene TRBV4-2; D remains ambiguous. The V end was cut by 1 base, the J end by 8 bases, with 17 bases between. Germline CDR1 and CDR2: LGHNA and YNFKEQ. The CDR3 loop spans 15 amino acids. The CDR3 sequence: CASSQVIPEPREAFF. In nucleotides, the CDR3 is TGTGCCAGCAGCCAAGTGATTCCGGAACCCAGAGAAGCTTTCTTT.

The chain is built from TRBV5-4 and TRBJ2-5; 7 nucleotides match TRBD1. There are 13 residues in the CDR3. Unmatched junction bases numbered 4, after V lost 7 bases and J lost 1 base. The germline CDR1 and CDR2 sequences are SGHNT and YYREEE (reference sequence). CDR3 amino acids: CASWTGGQETQYF. The CDR3 nucleotides read TGTGCCAGCTGGACAGGTGGCCAAGAGACCCAGTACTTC.

The J gene is TRBJ2-7, the V gene TRBV29-1; 10 bases are a match to TRBD2. The CDR3 runs 13 residues. With 7 bases clipped from V and 6 bases from J, the junction kept 9 bases outside the gene matches. Germline CDR1 SQVTM, CDR2 ANQGSEA. The CDR3 loop is CSALAGEGFEQYF. CDR3 in DNA: TGCAGCGCTCTAGCGGGAGAAGGTTTCGAGCAGTACTTC.

The chain combines TRBV24-1 with TRBJ2-1, with 8 bases identical to TRBD1. The trim removed 0 bases at V and 10 bases at J, leaving 4 bases unmatched. CDR1 is KGHDR and CDR2 is SFDVKD in the germline V gene. This CDR3 is built from 14 residues. CDR3 protein: CATSDLDGQGEQFF. The CDR3 coding sequence is TGTGCCACCAGTGATTTGGATGGACAGGGAGAGCAGTTCTTC.

This clone has more than one count but fewer than ten. V usage is TRBV4-3 and J usage is TRBJ2-2, with a possible D match to TRBD2 (6 bases). The CDR3 has 15 residues. Per germline, CDR1 LGHNA and CDR2 YSLEER. V lost 0 bases to trimming and J lost 7 bases, with 12 bases between them. DNA of the CDR3: TGCGCCAGCAGCCAAGATCATAGCGGCTTCGGGGAGCTGTTTTTT. Amino acid sequence: CASSQDHSGFGELFF.

A single count supports this clone. V gene TRBV6-5 combines with J gene TRBJ1-2, with no clear D. V was clipped by 5 bases and J by 3 bases, with 13 bases between them. The CDR3 length is 14 residues. Germline V gives CDR1 MNHEY, CDR2 SVGAGI. The CDR3 protein is CASSPLPGDYGYTF. CDR3 bases: TGTGCCAGCAGTCCCCTCCCCGGGGACTATGGCTACACCTTC.

This chain uses TRBV3-1 (or the pseudogene TRBV3-2) with TRBJ2-3, with a weak D call TRBD1 (6 bases). CDR1 LGHDT and CDR2 YNNKEL come from the germline V gene (reference sequence). V was pared by 1 base and J by 5 bases, with 16 bases between. CDR3 length equals 16 residues. The CDR3 region is CASSQAGRQGKDTQYF. CDR3 coding DNA: TGTGCCAGCAGCCAAGCGGGCCGGCAGGGGAAAGATACGCAGTATTTT.

V is TRBV5-5 and J is TRBJ1-3; 7 bases align to TRBD1. The CDR3 has 15 amino acids. In germline, CDR1 is SGHKS, CDR2 YYEKEE (reference sequence). Trimming removed 6 bases from V and 4 bases from J; junction bases left unmatched: 10. CDR3 nucleotide sequence: TGTGCCAGCATGACAGGGACGAAAGCAGGAAACACCATATATTTT. It encodes CASMTGTKAGNTIYF.

The V gene is TRBV7-9, the J gene TRBJ1-1; D remains unclear. V was trimmed by 0 bases and J by 7 bases, leaving 6 bases between them. CDR3 length equals 12 residues. Germline V gene data show CDR1 as SEHNR and CDR2 as FQNEAQ (reference sequence). CDR3 DNA sequence: TGTGCCAGCAGCTTAGCGCGAGTTGAAGCTTTCTTT. Translation: CASSLARVEAFF. The entire variable domain, with the rest obtained from reference TRBV7-9 and TRBJ1-1, is as follows: DTGVSQNPRHKITKRGQNVTFRCDPISEHNRLYWYRQTLGQGPEFLTYFQNEAQLEKSRLLSDRFSAERPKGSFSTLEIQRTEQGDSAMYLCASSLARVEAFFGQGTRLTVV.

This chain links TRBV5-6 with TRBJ1-2; no firm D call. V lost 4 bases to trimming and J lost 8 bases, with 12 bases between them. The CDR3 has 12 residues. Germline CDR1 and CDR2: SGHDT and YYEEEE. In nucleotides, the CDR3 is TGTGCCAGCAGCATAGGACCTGGGGGCTACACCTTC. This encodes CASSIGPGGYTF. Based on the CDR3 plus reference TRBV5-6 and TRBJ1-2, the full variable domain is DAGVTQSPTHLIKTRGQQVTLRCSPKSGHDTVSWYQQALGQGPQFIFQYYEEEERQRGNFPDRFSGHQFPNYSSELNVNALLLGDSALYLCASSIGPGGYTFGSGTRLTVV.

The chain employs TRBV19 and TRBJ2-7; D may correspond to TRBD1 or TRBD2 (5 bases each). The ends were cut back, 4 bases at V and 2 bases at J, with 9 bases in the middle. The CDR3 extends over 13 amino acids. From germline, CDR1 is LNHDA and CDR2 SQIVND (reference sequence). The DNA of the CDR3 is TGTGCCAGTAGTAAGGGACGGCCCTACGAGCAGTACTTC. Amino acid sequence: CASSKGRPYEQYF.

The V call is TRBV11-2, the J call TRBJ2-5; D is ambiguous. V lost 5 bases, J lost 3 bases, and 10 bases lay in between. Looked up from germline, CDR1 is SGHAT and CDR2 is FQNNGV. The CDR3 loop spans 13 amino acids. CDR3 coding DNA: TGTGCCAGCAGCCTAGTAGGAGAAGAGACCCAGTACTTC. It codes for CASSLVGEETQYF. Together with reference TRBV11-2 and TRBJ2-5, the CDR3 gives the full variable domain: EAGVAQSPRYKIIEKRQSVAFWCNPISGHATLYWYQQILGQGPKLLIQFQNNGVVDDSQLPKDRFSAERLKGVDSTLKIQPAKLEDSAVYLCASSLVGEETQYFGPGTRLLVL.

The CDR3 sequence is CASSILGWRGSGNEQFF. Here the CDR3 DNA reads TGTGCCAGCAGCATCCTGGGGTGGCGGGGTTCAGGTAATGAGCAGTTCTTC. The chain recombines TRBV21-1 with TRBJ2-1; TRBD2, the D gene given by the table, was not confirmed from the DNA. TRBV21-1 is a pseudogene segment. The CDR3 is 17 amino acids.

This chain uses TRBV7-9 with TRBJ2-2; D might be TRBD1 or TRBD2, each matching 6 bases. Germline CDR1 is SEHNR and CDR2 is FQNEAQ (reference sequence). V dropped 7 bases and J dropped 3 bases, with 15 bases sitting between them. The CDR3 covers 15 residues. This CDR3 reads CASTIGGGYTGELFF. In DNA, the CDR3 is TGTGCCAGCACAATTGGAGGGGGATACACCGGGGAGCTGTTTTTT.

The chain combines TRBV6-2 or TRBV6-3 with TRBJ2-7, with a weak D call TRBD2 (6 bases). The CDR3 covers 14 residues. V gave up 3 bases and J gave up 7 bases, with 16 bases separating them. CDR1 MNHEY and CDR2 SVGEGT come from the germline V gene. CDR3 nucleotide sequence: TGTGCCAGCAGTTATCGGACGCGGGGCGGGGAGCAGTACTTC. Translating it yields CASSYRTRGGEQYF.

The V call is TRBV6-6, the J call TRBJ1-2; possibly TRBD1 for D (5 bases). Trimming took 0 bases from V and 0 from J, leaving 11 bases between them. Germline assignment: CDR1 MNHNY and CDR2 SVGAGI (reference sequence). The CDR3 has 16 residues. The CDR3 loop is CASSYSREGANYGYTF. In DNA form, the CDR3 reads TGTGCCAGCAGTTACTCCAGGGAGGGTGCTAACTATGGCTACACCTTC.

CDR3 sequence reads: CATSREEVNTEAFF. The CDR3 DNA sequence: TGTGCCACCAGCAGAGAAGAGGTAAACACTGAAGCTTTCTTT. This chain uses TRBV15 with TRBJ1-1, with D hard to call. Trimming removed 0 bases at V and 2 bases at J, with 7 bases between. Germline V CDR1 and CDR2: LNHNV, YYDKDF (reference sequence). The CDR3 contains 14 residues.

This clone was recorded a few times. J is TRBJ2-5 and V is TRBV6-4; 8 nucleotides match TRBD1. Germline V gene sequence: CDR1 MRHNA, CDR2 SNTAGT. This CDR3 region has 16 residues. V trimming: 2 bases; J trimming: 2 bases; junction bases outside the gene matches: 7. CDR3 region: CASSDPDRESQETQYF. The CDR3 bases are TGTGCCAGCAGTGACCCGGACAGGGAATCTCAAGAGACCCAGTACTTC.

The chain combines TRBV21-1 with TRBJ2-7; the table gives TRBD1 as D, unverified against the DNA. TRBV21-1 is noted as a pseudogene. This CDR3 spans 19 amino acids. The CDR3 region has the DNA TGTGCCAGCAGCAAAGGTCCGGGACAGGGAGAGAACGGGTACTACGAGCAGTACTTC. Its protein product is CASSKGPGQGENGYYEQYF.